The T cell receptor (beta chain) described here comes from a study of shared clonotypes between healthy human individuals. The assay ran at deep level. Splitting of each subset's genomic DNA was done evenly across several immunoSEQ plates. Here immunoSEQ multiplex PCR was the method, and the copy in TCRdb shows in-frame clones only, minus some. The repertoire consists of hundreds of thousands of clones, with 90% to 97% occurring once and the leading ten covering approximately 0.06%. Germline-derived CDR1 and CDR2 are SGHAT and FQNNGV. This CDR3 is built from 14 residues. Every one of the donors was a Caucasian adult that lived in Nashville, Tennessee.

The rearrangement links TRBV11-2 to TRBJ2-5, with 8 bases aligning to TRBD2. The J call is doubtful: the DNA matches TRBJ2-7 better. Sequencing was performed on naive CD4+ T cells sorted from blood. Specified subset: CD45RA+ positively selected. This TCR was recovered from a woman in her 30s in good health. CDR3 region: CASSFKRGSYEQYF. CDR3 sequence (DNA): TGTGCCAGCAGCTTTAAGCGGGGGTCCTACGAGCAGTACTTC.